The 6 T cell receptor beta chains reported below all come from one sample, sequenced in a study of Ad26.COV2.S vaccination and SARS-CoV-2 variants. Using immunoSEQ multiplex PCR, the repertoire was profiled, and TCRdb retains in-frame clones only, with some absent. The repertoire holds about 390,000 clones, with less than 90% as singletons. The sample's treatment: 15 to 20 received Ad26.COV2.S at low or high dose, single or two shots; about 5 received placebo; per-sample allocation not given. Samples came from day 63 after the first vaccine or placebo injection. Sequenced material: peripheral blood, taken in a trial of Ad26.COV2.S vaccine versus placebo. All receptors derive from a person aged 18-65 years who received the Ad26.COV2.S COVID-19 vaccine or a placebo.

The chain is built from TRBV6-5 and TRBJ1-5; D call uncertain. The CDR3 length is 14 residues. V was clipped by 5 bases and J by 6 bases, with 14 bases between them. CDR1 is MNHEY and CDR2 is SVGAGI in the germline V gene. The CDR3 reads CASSTHERAQPQHF. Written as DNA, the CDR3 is TGTGCCAGCAGTACCCACGAGAGGGCTCAGCCCCAGCATTTT.

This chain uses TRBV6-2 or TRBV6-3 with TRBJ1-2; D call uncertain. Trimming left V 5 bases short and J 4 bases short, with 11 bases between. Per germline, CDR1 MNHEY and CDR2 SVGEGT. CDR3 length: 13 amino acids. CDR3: CASSKRTAYGYTF. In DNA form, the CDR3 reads TGTGCCAGCAGTAAACGGACGGCCTATGGCTACACCTTC.

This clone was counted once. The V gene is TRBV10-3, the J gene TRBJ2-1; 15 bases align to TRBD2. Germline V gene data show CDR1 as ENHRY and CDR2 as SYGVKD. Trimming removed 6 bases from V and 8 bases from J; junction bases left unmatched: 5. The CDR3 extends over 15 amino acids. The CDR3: CAISGLAGGKDEQFF. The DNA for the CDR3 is TGTGCCATCAGCGGACTAGCGGGGGGGAAGGATGAGCAGTTCTTC.

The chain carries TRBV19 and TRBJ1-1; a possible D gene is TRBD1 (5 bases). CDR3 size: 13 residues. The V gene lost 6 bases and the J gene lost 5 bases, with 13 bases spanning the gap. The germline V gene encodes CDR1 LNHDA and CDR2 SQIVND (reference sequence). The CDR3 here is CASRQEVRTEAFF. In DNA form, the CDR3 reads TGTGCCAGTAGACAGGAAGTTCGTACTGAAGCTTTCTTT.

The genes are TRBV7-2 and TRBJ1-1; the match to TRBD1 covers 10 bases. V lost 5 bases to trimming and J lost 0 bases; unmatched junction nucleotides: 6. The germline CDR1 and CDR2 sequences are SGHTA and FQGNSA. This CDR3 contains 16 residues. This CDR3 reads CASSRDRGGMNTEAFF. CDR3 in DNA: TGTGCCAGCAGCAGGGACAGGGGAGGGATGAACACTGAAGCTTTCTTT.

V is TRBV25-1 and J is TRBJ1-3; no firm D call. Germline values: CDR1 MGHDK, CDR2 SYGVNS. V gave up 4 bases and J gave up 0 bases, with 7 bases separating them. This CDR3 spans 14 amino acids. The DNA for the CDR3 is TGTGCCAGCAGTGTTACGGCCTCTGGAAACACCATATATTTT. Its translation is CASSVTASGNTIYF.